This T cell receptor beta chain was obtained from a study of tumor-infiltrating lymphocytes in primary liver carcinoma. V was shortened by 11 bases and J by 3 bases, with 17 bases between the two germline ends. Germline V lookup: CDR1 MDHEN, CDR2 SYDVKM. This CDR3 is built from 13 residues. With a constant-region primer, TCR beta cDNA was made from approximately 500 ng of total RNA. Three nested multiplex PCR rounds, a slightly modified ARM-PCR method, built the TCR beta libraries. The opening two PCR rounds, around 9 cycles each, paired TRBV1-TRBV30 forward primers with a C-beta reverse primer. TCRdb passed the multiplex PCR reads through MiXCR, listing each CDR3 protein once. The sample contains roughly 32,000 distinct CDR3 sequences, roughly four fifths of which appear only once. Bulk tissue was left unsorted, and RNA and DNA were co-extracted from about 19-30 mg of it.

This rearrangement joins TRBV28 to TRBJ2-7, with D perhaps matching TRBD2 (6 bases). The specimen sequenced was liver tumor tissue from sampling region 4. Sample subset: tumor region T4, right-lateral pole. The TCR originated in a middle-aged man with primary liver carcinoma and hepatitis B virus infection. For the CDR3, the DNA is TGTGCCTGCACGTATAGGGGAGGCTACGAGCAGTACTTC. Amino acid sequence: CACTYRGGYEQYF.